Below, one T cell receptor beta chain is given with its context. Its antigen remains undetermined. No base-level quality is on record; no much larger clone is a single base apart. The source of the sample is a study of control samples from healthy donors and cancer patients (TCRdb year 2020). Library prep was done by the immunoSEQ multiplex PCR assay. The source is immuneACCESS, and TCRdb retained only in-frame sequences with V and J called. Part of the clones is not carried over; for the studies checked, unresolved V genes explain less than half of this, and the remainder is unexplained. The sample table lists about 77,000 clones, roughly 92% of them with a count of one. The top ten hold over 4.5% of the sample. The sequence derives from an older woman in good health. Specimen: blood.

The DNA is as follows: TGCGCCAGCAGTCAGGGATATGGAAACACCATATATTTT. This is translated as CASSQGYGNTIYF. The chain employs TRBV5-1 and TRBJ1-3; a tentative D match to TRBD1 spans 5 bases. CDR1 and CDR2 are drawn from the germline V gene: SGHRS, YFSETQ. Trimming costs V 5 bases and J 3 bases, and their ends lie 9 bases apart. The CDR3 runs 13 amino acids, cysteine and phenylalanine included. The kept DNA is CDR3 alone, 39 bases in frame from the first base. With the portions outside the CDR3 filled from the reference TRBV5-1 and TRBJ1-3 genes, the complete variable region becomes KAGVTQTPRYLIKTRGQQVTLSCSPISGHRSVSWYQQTPGQGLQFLFEYFSETQRNKGNFPGRFSGRQFSNSRSEMNVSTLELGDSALYLCASSQGYGNTIYFGEGSWLTVV.